This T cell receptor beta chain came from a study of CXCR3-negative and CXCR3-positive naive CD8 T cells. This CDR3 contains 16 residues. Germline V gives CDR1 DFQATT, CDR2 SNEGSKA (reference sequence). Worth noting for this clonotype: Antigen unknown.

The authors prepared UMI-labeled TRB cDNA libraries by 5' RACE. Reprocessing the 5' RACE reads, TCRdb reports a single entry for every CDR3 protein and omits DNA. This specimen shows about 53,000 distinct CDR3 sequences; the ten leading clones hold around 0.4%. At 300,000 to 350,000 cells each, triplicate sorts were carried out for each CD8+ T cell subset. General study points: Similarly elevated diversity marked both naive subsets, with memory CD8+ cells showing far lower diversity. TRBV-TRBJ usage matched between naive CXCR3-negative and CXCR3-positive cells but not between memory cells. Once cells were cryopreserved, CXCR3 expression went down partly, and most assays used fresh PBMCs.

The sample comprised naive CXCR3- CD8+ T cells from blood. Subset defined: CD45RO-CCR7+CD27+CD95- naive CD8+ T cells lacking CXCR3 (TNR3-). The chain employs TRBV20-1 and TRBJ2-7; TCRdb designates TRBD1, a call that cannot be tested without DNA. The origin of this receptor is a human donor in good health. Some clones in this sample may be carry-over from other donors' samples. This CDR3 is CSARGSGTQNSYEQYF.